This T cell receptor (beta chain) was retrieved from a study of blood T cell repertoires in COVID-19 (dated by TCRdb to between 2020 and 2021). Notes on the research overall: Samples covering the acute and convalescent phases of COVID-19 were provided by collaborators in the United States, Italy and Spain. The repertoires were released in a freely available public database intended as a resource for research on the immune response to SARS-CoV-2. The samples were drawn from two sources: the first 160 participants of the ongoing ImmuneRACE study, and over 950 subjects contributed by 6 global collaborators. HLA class I and class II types, where available, came from metadata supplied by the sample provider rather than from assay-based typing. The prospective study material was composed of cDNA or gDNA derived from T cells, B-cell-depleted T cells, or PBMCs. Nearly every sample came with metadata listing a de-identified subject ID, COVID-19 status, age in years and sex. The dataset comprised deeply sampled blood TCRbeta repertoires from subjects exposed to, actively infected with, or recovered from COVID-19.

Points on this clone: Its antigen is unknown. No clone much larger than this one lies a single base away; base qualities are absent.

Taken from the germline V gene, the CDR1 and CDR2 loops are SNHLY and FYNNEI. V is trimmed back by 6 bases and J by 1 base, and the junction contains 1 base that no gene match accounts for. Taken from cysteine to phenylalanine, the CDR3 has 13 residues. Of the read, only the CDR3 DNA is kept; its 39 bases are in frame from base 1. Points the paper makes about the study in general: How much clinical and demographic metadata was included differed by source and by participant, and the metadata was provided uncurated.

One collaborating source in Seattle enrolled patients during active infection and followed them longitudinally through the course of disease. The collaborating institutions used their own protocols to collect whole blood in K2EDTA tubes. For TCRbeta analysis, collaborator samples were shipped as frozen whole blood, as isolated PBMCs, or as DNA extracted from either sample type. The immunoSEQ Assay, a bias-controlled multiplex PCR, was used to amplify TCRbeta CDR3 regions from genomic DNA. The original pipeline was this. Nucleated cell counts per sample were estimated from amplification of reference gene primers within the assay. To quantify the absolute abundance of each unique TCRbeta CDR3 rearrangement, sequence reads were collapsed and filtered. For each sample, productive Simpson clonality was calculated as the square root of Simpson's diversity index over productive rearrangements. The source is immuneACCESS, and TCRdb retained only in-frame sequences with V and J called. Part of the clones is not carried over; for the studies checked, unresolved V genes explain less than half of this, and the remainder is unexplained. D and trimming come from the DNA, and the V and J calls and clone size come from that table. The sample table shows fewer than 400,000 clones, and approximately 87% are seen once. Of the sample, under 3% falls within the top ten clones.

The V and J segments used are TRBV2 and TRBJ2-3, and 7 bases in between align with TRBD1. Source material: peripheral blood. This TCR was recovered from a woman aged 30 to 39 with COVID-19, enrolled during active disease. The bases are TGTGCCAGCAGGACAGGGCGCACAGATACGCAGTATTTT. It specifies CASRTGRTDTQYF.